This entry describes one TCR beta chain. Its specific antigen is unknown. Nothing much larger sits one base from this clone, and base qualities are not available. V was cut back by 3 bases and J by 0 bases, leaving a gap of 10 bases between them. The germline V gene yields KGHSH for CDR1 and LQKENI for CDR2. The CDR3, cysteine through phenylalanine, is 15 amino acids long. Only the CDR3 part of the read is kept: 45 bases, read in frame from the first base. Library construction relied on the immunoSEQ multiplex PCR assay. Imported from immuneACCESS, the table was reduced by TCRdb to in-frame sequences with V and J called. These copies leave out some clones; in studies compared against another copy, an unresolved V gene accounts for under half, and the cause of the remainder is not known. Here the sample has approximately 120,000 clones; more than 70% occur a single time. About 2.7% of the sample belongs to the ten largest clones.

The data derive from a study of control samples from healthy donors and cancer patients (dated by TCRdb to about 2020). This clonotype originated in a man aged 55 to 70 in good health. Input material: blood. The sequence links TRBV18 to TRBJ2-3; TRBD1 is a weak D gene call, 5 bases matching. Here is the DNA: TGTGCCAGCTCACCGGGGCCACCCAGCACAGATACGCAGTATTTT. Its protein product is CASSPGPPSTDTQYF. Full variable domain (CDR3 extended with the reference TRBV18 and TRBJ2-3 proteins): NAGVMQNPRHLVRRRGQEARLRCSPMKGHSHVYWYRQLPEEGLKFMVYLQKENIIDESGMPKERFSAEFPKEGPSILRIQQVVRGDSAAYFCASSPGPPSTDTQYFGPGTRLTVL.